This T cell receptor (beta chain) stems from a study of patients and donors after allogeneic stem cell transplantation. The table lists this clonotype with a few counts. TCRdb redid the calling of the RT-PCR reads with MiXCR, one entry per CDR3 protein. The sample holds a few hundred thousand distinct CDR3 sequences, roughly two fifths seen once. The germline V gene has CDR1 SGHTA and CDR2 FQGNSA. The CDR3 covers 15 residues. V shed 2 bases and J shed 1 base, with 10 bases lying between them. Specimen: blood, either unsorted or a sorted T cell fraction (not recorded which). The chain links TRBV7-2 to TRBJ2-3; no definite D call. The source is a human donor who was either an allogeneic HSCT recipient or a stem cell or donor lymphocyte infusion donor (not recorded which). It is not recorded whose cells these are; they may come from a transplant donor. The CDR3 DNA follows: TGTGCCAGCAGCTTACTCATCACACGCACAGATACGCAGTATTTT. It encodes CASSLLITRTDTQYF.